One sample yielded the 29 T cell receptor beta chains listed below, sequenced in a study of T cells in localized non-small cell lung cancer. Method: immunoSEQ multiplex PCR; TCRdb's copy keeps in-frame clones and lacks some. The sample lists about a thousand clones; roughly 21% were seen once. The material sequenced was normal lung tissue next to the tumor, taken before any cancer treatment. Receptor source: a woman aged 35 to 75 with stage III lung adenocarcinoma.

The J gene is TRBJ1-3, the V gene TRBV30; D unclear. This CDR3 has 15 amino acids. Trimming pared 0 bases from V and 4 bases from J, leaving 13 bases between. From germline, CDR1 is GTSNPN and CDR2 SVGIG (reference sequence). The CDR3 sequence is CAWSVGGMLGNTIYF. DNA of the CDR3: TGTGCCTGGAGTGTAGGAGGGATGCTCGGAAACACCATATATTTT. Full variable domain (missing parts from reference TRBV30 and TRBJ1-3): SQTIHQWPATLVQPVGSPLSLECTVEGTSNPNLYWYRQAAGRGLQLLFYSVGIGQISSEVPQNLSASRPQDRQFILSSKKLLLSDSGFYLCAWSVGGMLGNTIYFGEGSWLTVV.

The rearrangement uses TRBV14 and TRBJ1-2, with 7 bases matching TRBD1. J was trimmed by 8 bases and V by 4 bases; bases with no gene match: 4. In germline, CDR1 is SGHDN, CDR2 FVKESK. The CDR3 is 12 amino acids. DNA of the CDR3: TGTGCCAGCAGCCTCACAGGGGAGGGCTACACCTTC. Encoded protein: CASSLTGEGYTF.

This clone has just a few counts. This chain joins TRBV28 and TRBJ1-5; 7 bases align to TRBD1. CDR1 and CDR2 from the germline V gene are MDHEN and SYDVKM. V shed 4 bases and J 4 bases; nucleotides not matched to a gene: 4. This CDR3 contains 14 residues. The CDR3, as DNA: TGTGCCAGCAGTTCGGGACAGACTAATCAGCCCCAGCATTTT. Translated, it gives CASSSGQTNQPQHF.

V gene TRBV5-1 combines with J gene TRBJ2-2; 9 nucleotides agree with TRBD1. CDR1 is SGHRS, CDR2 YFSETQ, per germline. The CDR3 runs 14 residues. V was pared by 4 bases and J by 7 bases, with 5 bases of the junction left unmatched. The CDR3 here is CASSVDRGGGELFF. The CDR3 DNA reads TGCGCCAGCAGCGTGGACAGGGGAGGCGGGGAGCTGTTTTTT.

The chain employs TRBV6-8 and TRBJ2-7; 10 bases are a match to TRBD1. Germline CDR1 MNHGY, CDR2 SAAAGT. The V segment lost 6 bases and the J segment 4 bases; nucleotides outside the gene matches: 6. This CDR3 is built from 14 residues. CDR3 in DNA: TGTGCCAGCAGCGCCGGGACAGGGGTTTACGAGCAGTACTTC. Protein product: CASSAGTGVYEQYF.

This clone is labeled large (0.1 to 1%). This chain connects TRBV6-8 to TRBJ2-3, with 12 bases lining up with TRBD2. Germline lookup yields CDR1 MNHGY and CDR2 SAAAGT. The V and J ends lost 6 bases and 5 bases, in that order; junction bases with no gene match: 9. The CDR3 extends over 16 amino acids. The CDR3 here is CASSPTSGSSVDTQYF. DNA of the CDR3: TGTGCCAGCAGCCCGACTAGCGGGAGTTCCGTAGATACGCAGTATTTT.

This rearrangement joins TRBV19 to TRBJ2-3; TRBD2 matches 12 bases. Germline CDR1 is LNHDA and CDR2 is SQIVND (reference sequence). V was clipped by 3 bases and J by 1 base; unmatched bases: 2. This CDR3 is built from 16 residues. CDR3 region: CASSMGLAGRTDTQYF. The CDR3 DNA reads TGTGCCAGTAGTATGGGACTAGCGGGCCGCACAGATACGCAGTATTTT.

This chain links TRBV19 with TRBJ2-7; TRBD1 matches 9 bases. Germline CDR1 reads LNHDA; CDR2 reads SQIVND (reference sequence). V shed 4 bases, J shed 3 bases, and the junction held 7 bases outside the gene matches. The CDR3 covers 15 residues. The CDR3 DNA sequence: TGTGCCAGTAGTACAGAACAGGGGGCGAGCTACGAGCAGTACTTC. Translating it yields CASSTEQGASYEQYF.

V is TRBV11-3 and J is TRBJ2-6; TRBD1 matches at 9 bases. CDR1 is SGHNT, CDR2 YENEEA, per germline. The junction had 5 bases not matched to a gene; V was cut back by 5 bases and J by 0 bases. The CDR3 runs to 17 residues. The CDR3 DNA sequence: TGTGCCAGCAGCCCAGGGACAGGGAACTCTGGGGCCAACGTCCTGACTTTC. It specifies CASSPGTGNSGANVLTF.

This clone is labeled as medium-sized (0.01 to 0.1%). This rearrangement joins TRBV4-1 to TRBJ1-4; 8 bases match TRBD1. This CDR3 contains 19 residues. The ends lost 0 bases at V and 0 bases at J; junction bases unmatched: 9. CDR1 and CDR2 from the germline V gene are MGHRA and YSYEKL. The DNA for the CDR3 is TGCGCCAGCAGCCAAGATAAGGCAGGGACAGGAGCAACTAATGAAAAACTGTTTTTT. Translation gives CASSQDKAGTGATNEKLFF.

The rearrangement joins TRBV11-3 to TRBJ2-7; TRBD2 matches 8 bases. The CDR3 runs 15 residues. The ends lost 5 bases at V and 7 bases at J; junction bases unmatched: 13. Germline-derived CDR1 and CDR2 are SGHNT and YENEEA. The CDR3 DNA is TGTGCCAGCAGCCCGTCGGGGCGGGGGGCGGTGGAGCAGTACTTC. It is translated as CASSPSGRGAVEQYF.

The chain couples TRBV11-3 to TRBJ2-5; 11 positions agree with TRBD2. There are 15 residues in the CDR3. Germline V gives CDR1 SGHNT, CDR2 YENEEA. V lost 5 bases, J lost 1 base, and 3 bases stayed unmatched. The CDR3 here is CASSPGTSGQETQYF. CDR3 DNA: TGTGCCAGCAGCCCCGGGACTAGCGGCCAAGAGACCCAGTACTTC.

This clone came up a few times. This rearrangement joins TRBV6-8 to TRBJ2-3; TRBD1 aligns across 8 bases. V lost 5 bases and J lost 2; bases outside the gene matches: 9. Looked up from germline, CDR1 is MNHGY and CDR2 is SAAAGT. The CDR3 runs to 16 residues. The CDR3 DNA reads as TGTGCCAGCAGTGAGGGACAGGTTAAAAACACAGATACGCAGTATTTT. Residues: CASSEGQVKNTDTQYF.

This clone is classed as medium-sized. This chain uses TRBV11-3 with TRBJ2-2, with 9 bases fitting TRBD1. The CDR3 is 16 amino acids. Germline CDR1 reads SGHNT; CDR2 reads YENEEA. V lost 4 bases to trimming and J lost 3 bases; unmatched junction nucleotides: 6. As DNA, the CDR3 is TGTGCCAGCAGCTCCGTGGGACAGGGCTACACCGGGGAGCTGTTTTTT. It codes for CASSSVGQGYTGELFF.

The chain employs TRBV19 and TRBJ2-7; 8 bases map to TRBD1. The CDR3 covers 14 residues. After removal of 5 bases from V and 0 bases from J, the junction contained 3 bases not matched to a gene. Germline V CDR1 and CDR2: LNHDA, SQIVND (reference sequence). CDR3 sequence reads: CASSQGAHSYEQYF. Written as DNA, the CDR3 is TGTGCCAGTAGTCAGGGGGCTCACTCCTACGAGCAGTACTTC. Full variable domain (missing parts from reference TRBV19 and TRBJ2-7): DGGITQSPKYLFRKEGQNVTLSCEQNLNHDAMYWYRQDPGQGLRLIYYSQIVNDFQKGDIAEGYSVSREKKESFPLTVTSAQKNPTAFYLCASSQGAHSYEQYFGPGTRLTVT.

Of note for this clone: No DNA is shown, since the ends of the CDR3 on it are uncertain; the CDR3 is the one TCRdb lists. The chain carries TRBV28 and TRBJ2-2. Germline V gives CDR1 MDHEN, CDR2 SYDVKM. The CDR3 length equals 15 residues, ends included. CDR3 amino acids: CASSFLAGSTGELFF.

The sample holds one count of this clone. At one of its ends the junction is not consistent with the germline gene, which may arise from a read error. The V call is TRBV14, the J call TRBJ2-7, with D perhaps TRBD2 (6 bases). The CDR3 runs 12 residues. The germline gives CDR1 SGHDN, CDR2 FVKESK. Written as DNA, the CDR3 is TGTGCCAGCAGCCGGGAGGTTGGATTTCGGGAATTC. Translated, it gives CASSREVGFREF.

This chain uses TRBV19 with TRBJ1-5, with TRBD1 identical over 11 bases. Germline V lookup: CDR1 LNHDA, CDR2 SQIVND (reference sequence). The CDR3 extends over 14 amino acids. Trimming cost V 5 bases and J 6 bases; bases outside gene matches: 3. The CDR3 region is CASSRDRGTQPQHF. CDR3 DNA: TGTGCCAGTAGTCGGGACAGGGGGACTCAGCCCCAGCATTTT. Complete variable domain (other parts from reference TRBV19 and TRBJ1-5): DGGITQSPKYLFRKEGQNVTLSCEQNLNHDAMYWYRQDPGQGLRLIYYSQIVNDFQKGDIAEGYSVSREKKESFPLTVTSAQKNPTAFYLCASSRDRGTQPQHFGDGTRLSIL.

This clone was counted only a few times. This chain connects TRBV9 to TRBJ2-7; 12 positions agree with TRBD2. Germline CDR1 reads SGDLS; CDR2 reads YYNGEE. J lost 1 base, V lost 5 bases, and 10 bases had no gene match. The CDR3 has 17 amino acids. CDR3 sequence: CASSEAGTSGLSYEQYF. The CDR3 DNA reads TGTGCCAGCAGTGAAGCCGGGACTAGCGGGCTTTCCTACGAGCAGTACTTC.

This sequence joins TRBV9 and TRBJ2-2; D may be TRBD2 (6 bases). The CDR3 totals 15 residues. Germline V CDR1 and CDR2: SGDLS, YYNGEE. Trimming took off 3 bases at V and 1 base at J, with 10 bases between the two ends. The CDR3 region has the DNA TGTGCCAGCAGCGAGACTAGGGGGAACACCGGGGAGCTGTTTTTT. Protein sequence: CASSETRGNTGELFF.

The CDR3 coding sequence is TGCAGCGTTGAAGATCAGCGGGGGAAGAATGGCTACACCTTC. The encoded protein is CSVEDQRGKNGYTF. J is TRBJ1-2 and V is TRBV29-1; D is perhaps TRBD1 (5 bases). The CDR3 is 14 amino acids. V lost 0 bases and J 6 bases, leaving 14 bases between the germline ends. In germline, CDR1 is SQVTM, CDR2 ANQGSEA.

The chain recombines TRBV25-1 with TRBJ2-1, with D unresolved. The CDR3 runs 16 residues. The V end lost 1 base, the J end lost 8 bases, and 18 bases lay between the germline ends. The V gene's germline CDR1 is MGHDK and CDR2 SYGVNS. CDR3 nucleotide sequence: TGTGCCAGCAGTGAATCCCACCGCCACGGGCTGGATGAGCAGTTCTTC. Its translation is CASSESHRHGLDEQFF.

CDR3 amino acids: CASSPPRGRANEQFF. CDR3 in DNA: TGTGCCAGCAGCCCCCCGCGCGGGAGGGCTAATGAGCAGTTCTTC. The chain joins TRBV7-6 to TRBJ2-1, with TRBD2 identical over 9 bases. Germline V gives CDR1 SGHVS, CDR2 FNYEAQ. V shed 5 bases and J 7 bases; nucleotides not matched to a gene: 9. CDR3 length equals 15 residues.

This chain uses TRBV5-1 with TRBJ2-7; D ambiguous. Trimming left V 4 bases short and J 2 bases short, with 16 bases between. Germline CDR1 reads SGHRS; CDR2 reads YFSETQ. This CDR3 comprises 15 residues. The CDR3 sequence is CASSPILDRTYEQYF. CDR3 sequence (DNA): TGCGCCAGCAGCCCGATCCTCGACCGCACCTACGAGCAGTACTTC.

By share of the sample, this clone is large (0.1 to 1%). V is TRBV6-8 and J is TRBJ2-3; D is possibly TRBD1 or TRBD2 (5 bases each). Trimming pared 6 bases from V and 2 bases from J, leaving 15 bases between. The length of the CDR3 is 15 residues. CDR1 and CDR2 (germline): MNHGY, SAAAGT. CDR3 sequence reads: CASSAGSSDTDTQYF. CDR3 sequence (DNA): TGTGCCAGCAGCGCAGGGAGTAGCGACACAGATACGCAGTATTTT.

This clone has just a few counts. CDR3 residues: CASIRDLNTEAFF. In DNA form, the CDR3 reads TGCGCCAGCATTAGAGACCTGAACACTGAAGCTTTCTTT. V usage is TRBV23-1 and J usage is TRBJ1-1, with D unresolved. TRBV23-1 has ORF status, its function being uncertain. There are 13 residues in the CDR3. Trimming removed 7 bases from V and 0 bases from J, with 9 bases in between.

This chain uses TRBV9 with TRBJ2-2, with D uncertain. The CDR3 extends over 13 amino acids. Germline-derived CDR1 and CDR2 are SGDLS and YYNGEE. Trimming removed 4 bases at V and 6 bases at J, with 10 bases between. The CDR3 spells CASSPLFSGELFF. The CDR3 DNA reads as TGTGCCAGCAGCCCCCTCTTTTCCGGGGAGCTGTTTTTT.

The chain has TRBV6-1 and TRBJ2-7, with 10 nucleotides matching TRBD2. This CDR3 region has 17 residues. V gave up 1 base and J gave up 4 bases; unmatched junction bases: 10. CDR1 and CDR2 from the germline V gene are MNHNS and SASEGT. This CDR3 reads CASSEEVAGGVAYEQYF. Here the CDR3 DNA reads TGTGCCAGCAGTGAAGAGGTAGCGGGAGGAGTCGCGTACGAGCAGTACTTC.

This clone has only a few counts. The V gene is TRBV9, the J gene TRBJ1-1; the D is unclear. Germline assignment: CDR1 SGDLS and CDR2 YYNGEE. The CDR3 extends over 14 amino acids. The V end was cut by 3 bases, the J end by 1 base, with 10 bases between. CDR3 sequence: CASSATVANTEAFF. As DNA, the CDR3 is TGTGCCAGCAGCGCCACAGTGGCGAACACTGAAGCTTTCTTT. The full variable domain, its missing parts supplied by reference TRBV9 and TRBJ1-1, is DSGVTQTPKHLITATGQRVTLRCSPRSGDLSVYWYQQSLDQGLQFLIQYYNGEERAKGNILERFSAQQFPDLHSELNLSSLELGDSALYFCASSATVANTEAFFGQGTRLTVV.